Below, 19 T cell receptor beta chains from the same sample are listed, as sequenced in a study of blood T cells in healthy people across ages. A second PCR of about 6 to 12 cycles used a sample-barcoded 5' primer and a J-beta primer mix. TCRdb fed the 5' RACE reads into MiXCR, producing one record per CDR3 protein. The data show 1.2 million to 1.5 million distinct CDR3 sequences, roughly 59% seen once. The specimen sequenced was blood. The receptors come from a man between 18 and 35 years old in good health.

The J gene is TRBJ2-3, the V gene TRBV15; TRBD1 matches 9 bases. Germline-derived CDR1 and CDR2 are LNHNV and YYDKDF (reference sequence). The CDR3 totals 19 residues. The V and J ends lost 4 bases and 1 base, in that order; junction bases with no gene match: 15. This CDR3 reads CATSIHTTGGLSGTDTQYF. The DNA for the CDR3 is TGTGCCACCAGCATCCATACAACAGGGGGCTTATCGGGCACAGATACGCAGTATTTT.

The rearrangement joins TRBV6-2 or TRBV6-3 to TRBJ1-1, with D unclear. V gave up 0 bases and J gave up 3 bases, with 8 bases separating them. The CDR3 is 14 amino acids. Germline-derived CDR1 and CDR2 are MNHEY and SVGEGT. In nucleotides, the CDR3 is TGTGCCAGCAGTTACTCGAGGGTTTACACTGAAGCTTTCTTT. Translation gives CASSYSRVYTEAFF.

V is TRBV4-3 and J is TRBJ2-7; 8 nucleotides match TRBD1. Germline V CDR1 and CDR2: LGHNA, YSLEER. With V trimmed by 5 bases and J by 5 bases, 11 bases remained unmatched. CDR3 length: 15 amino acids. The CDR3 loop is CASSMSGGILNEQYF. In nucleotides, the CDR3 is TGCGCCAGCAGCATGTCAGGGGGCATCTTGAACGAGCAGTACTTC.

This clonotype was seen a handful of times. The chain employs TRBV7-9 and TRBJ2-7, with a possible D match to TRBD1 (6 bases). This CDR3 comprises 15 residues. The V end lost 2 bases, the J end lost 4 bases, and 15 bases lay between the germline ends. Germline assignment: CDR1 SEHNR and CDR2 FQNEAQ (reference sequence). This CDR3 reads CASSLLGRGVYEQYF. CDR3 nucleotide sequence: TGTGCCAGCAGCTTACTCGGCAGGGGAGTGTACGAGCAGTACTTC.

The gene calls are TRBV29-1 and TRBJ2-7; 15 positions agree with TRBD2. The CDR3 covers 16 residues. CDR1 is SQVTM, CDR2 ANQGSEA, per germline. J was trimmed by 3 bases and V by 6 bases; bases with no gene match: 9. For the CDR3, the DNA is TGCAGCGTGAAGGGACTAGCGGGGGGCGTCAACTACGAGCAGTACTTC. Protein product: CSVKGLAGGVNYEQYF.

There are a few counts of this clonotype. The chain employs TRBV7-2 and TRBJ1-5; D is perhaps TRBD1 (6 bases). Trimming left V 1 base short and J 7 bases short, with 11 bases between. This CDR3 spans 14 amino acids. Germline CDR1 is SGHTA and CDR2 is FQGNSA. Here the CDR3 reads CASSLVGGGQPQHF. The CDR3 coding sequence is TGTGCCAGCAGCTTAGTAGGGGGAGGCCAGCCCCAGCATTTT. Full variable domain (remainder filled in from reference TRBV7-2 and TRBJ1-5): GAGVSQSPSNKVTEKGKDVELRCDPISGHTALYWYRQSLGQGLEFLIYFQGNSAPDKSGLPSDRFSAERTGGSVSTLTIQRTQQEDSAVYLCASSLVGGGQPQHFGDGTRLSIL.

The CDR3 reads CASSLGDPQGEQYF. In nucleotides, the CDR3 is TGCGCCAGCAGCTTGGGGGATCCCCAAGGAGAGCAGTACTTC. This chain links TRBV5-1 with TRBJ2-7, with D hard to call. This CDR3 region has 14 residues. The germline CDR1 and CDR2 sequences are SGHRS and YFSETQ. The V end was cut by 0 bases, the J end by 7 bases, with 14 bases between.

This clonotype has only one observation. The chain is built from TRBV4-1 and TRBJ2-5; D not certain. The germline V and J ends were trimmed by 4 bases and 7 bases, with 16 bases remaining between them. The CDR3 length is 14 residues. The germline V gene has CDR1 MGHRA and CDR2 YSYEKL. CDR3 protein: CASSPSEEIVTQYF. The CDR3 bases are TGCGCCAGCAGCCCCAGTGAGGAGATCGTGACCCAGTACTTC.

The chain combines TRBV7-9 with TRBJ2-5; D not certain. The germline V gene encodes CDR1 SEHNR and CDR2 FQNEAQ (reference sequence). The CDR3 contains 11 residues. The V end lost 2 bases, the J end lost 6 bases, and 4 bases lay between the germline ends. CDR3 protein: CASSLQQTQYF. CDR3 sequence (DNA): TGTGCCAGCAGCTTACAGCAGACCCAGTACTTC.

This clonotype was counted between two and nine times. V is TRBV5-1 and J is TRBJ2-5; D is possibly TRBD2 (5 bases). Per germline, CDR1 SGHRS and CDR2 YFSETQ. Deletions cut 0 bases from V and 2 bases from J, with 8 bases between. The CDR3 spans 14 residues. CDR3 bases: TGCGCCAGCAGCTTGGCCGAGGGACAAGAGACCCAGTACTTC. Translating gives CASSLAEGQETQYF.

A few counts support this clonotype. The gene calls are TRBV28 and TRBJ2-3; TRBD2 matches at 9 bases. Losses at the gene ends were 8 bases for V and 4 bases for J; bases not matched to a gene: 4. The CDR3 length is 13 residues. Per the germline V gene, CDR1 is MDHEN and CDR2 is SYDVKM. This chain's CDR3 is CASAGGYADTQYF. The CDR3 bases are TGTGCCAGCGCGGGAGGGTATGCAGATACGCAGTATTTT.

CDR3 loop: CASSSEPGLAADTQYF. CDR3 nucleotide sequence: TGTGCCAGCAGCTCTGAACCGGGACTAGCAGCAGATACGCAGTATTTT. The chain links TRBV11-2 to TRBJ2-3, with TRBD2 matching over 9 bases. Germline V gene data show CDR1 as SGHAT and CDR2 as FQNNGV. This CDR3 spans 16 amino acids. Losses at the gene ends were 4 bases for V and 4 bases for J; bases not matched to a gene: 9.

The rearrangement joins TRBV14 to TRBJ2-3; 13 positions agree with TRBD2. The CDR3 has 18 residues. The germline gives CDR1 SGHDN, CDR2 FVKESK. After removal of 4 bases from V and 6 bases from J, the junction contained 13 bases not matched to a gene. In nucleotides, the CDR3 is TGTGCCAGCAGCCCTCGGGAGACTAGCGGGAGGCTACGGGATACGCAGTATTTT. Residues: CASSPRETSGRLRDTQYF.

This clonotype was counted a few times. This chain uses TRBV20-1 with TRBJ2-7; 9 nucleotides align to TRBD1. The CDR3 totals 14 residues. The germline CDR1 and CDR2 sequences are DFQATT and SNEGSKA (reference sequence). The J segment lost 4 bases and the V segment lost 3 bases, leaving 7 bases of the junction unmatched. The CDR3 protein is CSARAGTGHYEQYF. For the CDR3, the DNA is TGCAGTGCTAGGGCCGGGACAGGGCATTACGAGCAGTACTTC.

The V and J genes are TRBV6-5 and TRBJ1-2; TRBD1 is a possible D gene (5 bases). CDR1 and CDR2 (germline): MNHEY, SVGAGI. The V gene lost 3 bases and the J gene lost 4 bases, with 12 bases spanning the gap. The CDR3 sequence is 14 residues long. This CDR3 reads CASSYGGNIYGYTF. CDR3 bases: TGTGCCAGCAGTTATGGGGGTAATATCTATGGCTACACCTTC.

The chain uses TRBV6-2 or TRBV6-3 and TRBJ2-1; 8 bases are a match to TRBD1. The J call may not be correct, given that the DNA end is closer to TRBJ2-7. Germline loops: CDR1 MNHEY, CDR2 SVGEGT. The CDR3 extends over 17 amino acids. The CDR3 loop reads CASSYSPGAGGRVEQYF. The CDR3 DNA follows: TGTGCCAGCAGTTACTCGCCCGGGGCAGGGGGCCGTGTCGAGCAGTACTTC.

To note about this clonotype: A read error may account for a junction end that differs from germline. The chain uses TRBV11-2 and TRBJ2-4; weak D call: TRBD1 (5 bases). The DNA end favors TRBJ2-7, so the J call may be wrong. The germline CDR1 and CDR2 sequences are SGHAT and FQNNGV. The CDR3 totals 15 residues. The DNA of the CDR3 is TGTGCCAGCAGTTTAGCAGGGTTTGGTTATTACGAGCAGTACTTC. Protein: CASSLAGFGYYEQYF.

This chain links TRBV18 with TRBJ2-4; maybe TRBD1 (6 bases). The tail of the sequence fits TRBJ2-7 better, so the J call may be wrong. CDR1 KGHSH and CDR2 LQKENI come from the germline V gene. The CDR3 is 11 amino acids. The CDR3 sequence is CARDRSYEQYF. The CDR3 nucleotides read TGTGCCAGGGACAGATCTTACGAGCAGTACTTC.

The rearrangement uses TRBV6-2 or TRBV6-3 and TRBJ2-2; TRBD2 agrees at 10 bases. J gave up 3 bases and V 6 bases, and 4 bases lay outside the gene matches. In germline, CDR1 is MNHEY, CDR2 SVGEGT. The CDR3 extends over 15 amino acids. CDR3 bases: TGTGCCAGCAGGAAAAGCGGGAGGGACACCGGGGAGCTGTTTTTT. Translated: CASRKSGRDTGELFF.